This paragraph reports one TCR beta chain. The target antigen is unknown. TCRdb's table, derived via immunoSEQ multiplex PCR, lists solely in-frame clones and lacks some. The top ten hold 9.5% to 15% of the sample, which has under 40,000 clones, 70% to 80% seen once. This entry is derived from a study of OX40 agonist ivuxolimab in advanced cancers. Study conclusions and caveats: There were also nonresponders showing low normalized T-cell clonal expansion. Not determined was the antigen specificity of the expanded peripheral T cells. Compared with CD4+, CD8+ T cells on average had more expanded clones.

The sample consisted of CD4+ or CD8+ T cells sorted from blood, taken in a trial of the OX40 agonist ivuxolimab. The source of this sequence is an adult with an advanced solid tumor such as melanoma, head and neck, liver or kidney cancer.

CDR3 bases: TGTGCCAGCAGTTTGAGGGCGAACTATGGCTACACCTTC. Its translation is CASSLRANYGYTF. This chain uses TRBV27 with TRBJ1-2, with D unclear. Per germline, CDR1 MNHEY and CDR2 SMNVEV (reference sequence). Deletions cut 3 bases from V and 2 bases from J, with 7 bases between. There are 13 residues in the CDR3.